A single sample gave rise to the 28 T cell receptor beta chains below, sequenced in a study of shared clonotypes between healthy human individuals. Here immunoSEQ multiplex PCR was the method, and the copy in TCRdb shows in-frame clones only, minus some. The sample yields around 990,000 clones, 70% to 80% seen once. Material: memory CD4+ T cells from PBMCs. This sample's subset: CD45RA-negative fraction. These receptor sequences come from a man aged 18 to 30 in good health. Some clones in this sample may be carry-over from other donors' samples.

This chain connects TRBV7-2 to TRBJ1-1; D is unclear. This CDR3 is 13 amino acids long. The ends were cut back, 1 base at V and 2 bases at J, with 5 bases in the middle. CDR1 is SGHTA and CDR2 is FQGNSA in the germline V gene. The DNA for the CDR3 is TGTGCCAGCAGCTTAGTAATCAACACTGAAGCTTTCTTT. It translates to CASSLVINTEAFF. Variable domain in full (rest from reference TRBV7-2 and TRBJ1-1): GAGVSQSPSNKVTEKGKDVELRCDPISGHTALYWYRQSLGQGLEFLIYFQGNSAPDKSGLPSDRFSAERTGGSVSTLTIQRTQQEDSAVYLCASSLVINTEAFFGQGTRLTVV.

In nucleotides, the CDR3 is TGCGCCAGCAGCTTGAGCGGGAGGGGGAACAATGAGCAGTTCTTC. This gives the protein CASSLSGRGNNEQFF. The rearrangement joins TRBV5-1 to TRBJ2-1, with 10 bases fitting TRBD2. V lost 1 base to trimming and J lost 5 bases; unmatched junction nucleotides: 3. The germline CDR1 and CDR2 sequences are SGHRS and YFSETQ. This CDR3 comprises 15 residues.

This clone was seen a handful of times. The chain couples TRBV6-6 to TRBJ1-2, with 10 nucleotides matching TRBD1. Germline V CDR1 and CDR2: MNHNY, SVGAGI (reference sequence). V was clipped by 6 bases and J by 8 bases; unmatched bases: 9. The CDR3 is 14 amino acids. CDR3 loop: CASRRDRGYEGYTF. The CDR3 DNA reads TGTGCCAGCAGGCGGGACAGGGGCTATGAGGGCTACACCTTC.

This clone has only one observation. The gene calls are TRBV25-1 and TRBJ2-1; TRBD2 is a possible D gene (6 bases). This CDR3 is built from 13 residues. CDR1 and CDR2 (germline): MGHDK, SYGVNS. Trimming stripped 11 bases from V and 2 bases from J, with 13 bases between. The CDR3 reads CASRGKTYNEQFF. The CDR3 DNA follows: TGTGCCTCCCGGGGGAAGACCTACAATGAGCAGTTCTTC.

The chain links TRBV2 to TRBJ1-6; no firm D call. V lost 3 bases to trimming and J lost 11 bases, with 14 bases between them. The CDR3 is 14 amino acids. From germline, CDR1 is SNHLY and CDR2 FYNNEI. The CDR3 spells CASSDGRDVPPLHF. Written as DNA, the CDR3 is TGTGCCAGCAGTGACGGGCGAGACGTCCCACCCCTCCACTTT.

V is TRBV28 and J is TRBJ2-2, with 14 bases lining up with TRBD2. With 5 bases clipped from V and 6 bases from J, the junction kept 11 bases outside the gene matches. The CDR3 runs 18 residues. CDR1 is MDHEN and CDR2 is SYDVKM in the germline V gene. DNA of the CDR3: TGTGCCAGCAGTCCAATCGGACTAGCGGGAGGAAGAGCCGGGGAGCTGTTTTTT. This gives the protein CASSPIGLAGGRAGELFF.

This clone appeared a few times. The rearrangement uses TRBV28 and TRBJ2-3; 8 bases fit TRBD2. CDR3 size: 15 residues. Germline CDR1 MDHEN, CDR2 SYDVKM. Losses at the gene ends were 3 bases for V and 9 bases for J; bases not matched to a gene: 11. CDR3 protein: CASSLYGRASPTQYF. The DNA of the CDR3 is TGTGCCAGCAGTTTGTACGGGAGGGCCTCGCCGACGCAGTATTTT.

For the CDR3, the DNA is TGTGCCAGCAGCAACAGCGCTGAAGCTTTCTTT. This gives the protein CASSNSAEAFF. The rearrangement joins TRBV6-5 to TRBJ1-1; D is ambiguous. Germline assignment: CDR1 MNHEY and CDR2 SVGAGI. Trimming cost V 6 bases and J 6 bases, with 8 bases left between them. The CDR3 spans 11 residues.

This clone was picked up one time. The CDR3, as DNA: TGTGCCTGGAGTGTAGGGCCGGGGACATTCGCCCTCCACTTT. Its protein product is CAWSVGPGTFALHF. The chain joins TRBV30 to TRBJ1-6; D may be TRBD1 (6 bases). The CDR3 spans 14 residues. V was cut by 0 bases and J by 14 bases, with 17 bases left in between. From germline, CDR1 is GTSNPN and CDR2 SVGIG (reference sequence).

The CDR3 region is CASRETPGGNTGELFF. The DNA for the CDR3 is TGTGCCAGTAGAGAGACCCCCGGGGGAAACACCGGGGAGCTGTTTTTT. The V and J genes are TRBV19 and TRBJ2-2; D is possibly TRBD2 (6 bases). V was clipped by 6 bases and J by 2 bases, with 16 bases between them. The CDR3 is made up of 16 amino acids. Germline V gene lookup returns CDR1 LNHDA and CDR2 SQIVND (reference sequence).

This clone appeared a few times. Additional DNA sequences in this sample encode the identical CDR3. V usage is TRBV6-6 and J usage is TRBJ1-2, with D perhaps matching TRBD1 (5 bases). The V gene lost 2 bases and the J gene lost 4 bases, with 5 bases spanning the gap. CDR3 length: 12 amino acids. Germline lookup yields CDR1 MNHNY and CDR2 SVGAGI (reference sequence). CDR3 DNA: TGTGCCAGCAGTTACAGGGGCTATGGCTACACCTTC. It is translated as CASSYRGYGYTF.

V and J are TRBV27 and TRBJ2-3; D possibly corresponds to TRBD1 (6 bases). The CDR3 spans 14 residues. CDR1 and CDR2 (germline): MNHEY, SMNVEV (reference sequence). Trimming removed 4 bases at V and 1 base at J, with 9 bases between. The CDR3 nucleotides read TGTGCCAGCAGTTGGAACAGGGGCACAGATACGCAGTATTTT. As protein: CASSWNRGTDTQYF.

The CDR3 DNA sequence: TGCGCCAGCAGCTTGGACTACAGGGACTATGGCTACACCTTC. Amino acids: CASSLDYRDYGYTF. The chain recombines TRBV5-1 with TRBJ1-2; TRBD1 might be the D (6 bases). CDR3 length: 14 residues. The V and J ends lost 0 bases and 3 bases respectively, with 9 bases between them. In germline, CDR1 is SGHRS, CDR2 YFSETQ.

The V and J genes are TRBV7-9 and TRBJ1-3; D may be TRBD1 (5 bases). CDR1 SEHNR and CDR2 FQNEAQ come from the germline V gene (reference sequence). The germline V and J ends were trimmed by 2 bases and 1 base, with 9 bases remaining between them. The CDR3 runs to 15 residues. The CDR3 region has the DNA TGTGCCAGCAGCTTATTAAGGGGTTCTGGAAACACCATATATTTT. This sequence encodes CASSLLRGSGNTIYF.

V is TRBV5-1 and J is TRBJ2-1; TRBD1 matches at 7 bases. Germline CDR1 is SGHRS and CDR2 is YFSETQ. V lost 4 bases, J lost 3 bases, and 7 bases stayed unmatched. CDR3 size: 15 residues. The CDR3 DNA sequence: TGCGCCAGCAGCACACCGACAGGGAACTACAATGAGCAGTTCTTC. This gives the protein CASSTPTGNYNEQFF.

The chain combines TRBV14 with TRBJ1-1; no clear D gene. Germline CDR1 reads SGHDN; CDR2 reads FVKESK. Trimming shortened V by 3 bases and J by 4 bases, and 18 bases separated the two germline ends. The CDR3 sequence is 16 residues long. This CDR3 is CASSHREVRVSTEAFF. CDR3 DNA: TGTGCCAGCAGCCACCGGGAGGTGCGGGTTTCCACTGAAGCTTTCTTT.

This chain joins TRBV7-7 and TRBJ2-5; D remains ambiguous. The germline CDR1 and CDR2 sequences are SSHAT and FNYEAQ (reference sequence). The CDR3 spans 13 residues. The V end lost 2 bases, the J end lost 2 bases, and 6 bases lay between the germline ends. The CDR3 nucleotides read TGTGCCAGCAGCTTAAGTCAGCAAGAGACCCAGTACTTC. Translating gives CASSLSQQETQYF.

The genes are TRBV14 and TRBJ2-5, with D maybe TRBD2 (6 bases). Germline V gene lookup returns CDR1 SGHDN and CDR2 FVKESK. This CDR3 is 15 amino acids long. The V and J ends lost 0 bases and 5 bases respectively, with 13 bases between them. In DNA form, the CDR3 reads TGTGCCAGCAGCCAAGAATGGCGGAGCGGGGAGACCCAGTACTTC. Translating it yields CASSQEWRSGETQYF.

The chain couples TRBV4-2 to TRBJ1-5; D perhaps matches TRBD1 (6 bases). Germline V lookup: CDR1 LGHNA, CDR2 YNFKEQ. Trimming shortened V by 3 bases and J by 7 bases, and 13 bases separated the two germline ends. The CDR3 runs to 14 residues. The CDR3 spells CASSQGGAGQPQHF. In DNA, the CDR3 is TGTGCCAGCAGCCAGGGGGGGGCTGGGCAGCCCCAGCATTTT.

The rearrangement links TRBV5-8 to TRBJ2-1, with no clear D. Trimming stripped 4 bases from V and 4 bases from J, with 6 bases between. This CDR3 comprises 12 residues. Germline V gene lookup returns CDR1 SGHTS and CDR2 YDEGEE. Written as DNA, the CDR3 is TGTGCCAGCAGCAAAGGGTACAATGAGCAGTTCTTC. Translation: CASSKGYNEQFF.

This clone was seen a handful of times. V is TRBV7-6 and J is TRBJ2-7; D may be TRBD1 or TRBD2 (6 bases each). This CDR3 contains 14 residues. Trimming shortened V by 2 bases and J by 6 bases, and 14 bases separated the two germline ends. The germline V gene has CDR1 SGHVS and CDR2 FNYEAQ. CDR3 amino acids: CASSLIGGQGEQYF. CDR3 DNA sequence: TGTGCCAGCAGCTTAATTGGGGGGCAGGGCGAGCAGTACTTC.

The chain is built from TRBV28 and TRBJ2-7; D might be TRBD1 or TRBD2, each matching 6 bases. CDR3 size: 11 residues. Germline V CDR1 and CDR2: MDHEN, SYDVKM. Trimming removed 5 bases from V and 13 bases from J, with 15 bases in between. The CDR3 DNA is TGTGCCAGCAGTGCGAACGGGGGCAACTACTTC. It yields the protein CASSANGGNYF.

The chain uses TRBV27 and TRBJ1-5; D ambiguous. This CDR3 comprises 13 residues. From germline, CDR1 is MNHEY and CDR2 SMNVEV (reference sequence). The V end lost 6 bases, the J end lost 2 bases, and 8 bases lay between the germline ends. The CDR3, as DNA: TGTGCCAGCAGCCCCGAGGGCAATCAGCCCCAGCATTTT. Translating it yields CASSPEGNQPQHF.

The chain employs TRBV18 and TRBJ1-5, with a tentative D call TRBD1 (6 bases). Germline V CDR1 and CDR2: KGHSH, LQKENI. The CDR3 loop spans 15 amino acids. V was pared by 3 bases and J by 7 bases, with 16 bases between. The CDR3 sequence is CASSPLPGGPQPQHF. CDR3 nucleotides: TGTGCCAGCTCACCGTTGCCGGGGGGCCCGCAGCCCCAGCATTTT.

The chain employs TRBV5-4 and TRBJ2-1; D possibly corresponds to TRBD2 (6 bases). Looked up from germline, CDR1 is SGHNT and CDR2 is YYREEE (reference sequence). The CDR3 contains 16 residues. The V gene lost 5 bases and the J gene lost 4 bases, with 19 bases spanning the gap. CDR3 DNA sequence: TGTGCCAGCAGACCCACCCTGGGACTTATTTACAATGAGCAGTTCTTC. Translation gives CASRPTLGLIYNEQFF. Looking up the rest from reference TRBV5-4 and TRBJ2-1 gives the full variable domain: ETGVTQSPTHLIKTRGQQVTLRCSSQSGHNTVSWYQQALGQGPQFIFQYYREEENGRGNFPPRFSGLQFPNYSSELNVNALELDDSALYLCASRPTLGLIYNEQFFGPGTRLTVL.

The V call is TRBV30, the J call TRBJ2-2, with 8 bases fitting TRBD1. The CDR3 is made up of 14 amino acids. Losses at the gene ends were 5 bases for V and 4 bases for J; bases not matched to a gene: 6. Germline V gene lookup returns CDR1 GTSNPN and CDR2 SVGIG (reference sequence). This CDR3 reads CAWQGAASTGELFF. The CDR3 DNA sequence: TGTGCCTGGCAGGGGGCGGCGAGCACCGGGGAGCTGTTTTTT.

CDR3 coding DNA: TGTGCCAGCACCCCGGACAGGGGACTTGAAGCTTTCTTT. Its translation is CASTPDRGLEAFF. The chain carries TRBV7-9 and TRBJ1-1; 9 bases fit TRBD1. The CDR3 is 13 residues long. J was trimmed by 7 bases and V by 7 bases; bases with no gene match: 7. Germline V gene data show CDR1 as SEHNR and CDR2 as FQNEAQ (reference sequence). The entire variable domain, with the rest obtained from reference TRBV7-9 and TRBJ1-1, is as follows: DTGVSQNPRHKITKRGQNVTFRCDPISEHNRLYWYRQTLGQGPEFLTYFQNEAQLEKSRLLSDRFSAERPKGSFSTLEIQRTEQGDSAMYLCASTPDRGLEAFFGQGTRLTVV.

The genes are TRBV19 and TRBJ2-1; TRBD2 might be the D (6 bases). Germline CDR1 LNHDA, CDR2 SQIVND (reference sequence). The CDR3 consists of 11 residues. Trimming took off 9 bases at V and 10 bases at J, with 13 bases between the two ends. The CDR3 region is CASARENEQFF. The CDR3 region has the DNA TGTGCCAGCGCTCGGGAGAACGAGCAGTTCTTC.